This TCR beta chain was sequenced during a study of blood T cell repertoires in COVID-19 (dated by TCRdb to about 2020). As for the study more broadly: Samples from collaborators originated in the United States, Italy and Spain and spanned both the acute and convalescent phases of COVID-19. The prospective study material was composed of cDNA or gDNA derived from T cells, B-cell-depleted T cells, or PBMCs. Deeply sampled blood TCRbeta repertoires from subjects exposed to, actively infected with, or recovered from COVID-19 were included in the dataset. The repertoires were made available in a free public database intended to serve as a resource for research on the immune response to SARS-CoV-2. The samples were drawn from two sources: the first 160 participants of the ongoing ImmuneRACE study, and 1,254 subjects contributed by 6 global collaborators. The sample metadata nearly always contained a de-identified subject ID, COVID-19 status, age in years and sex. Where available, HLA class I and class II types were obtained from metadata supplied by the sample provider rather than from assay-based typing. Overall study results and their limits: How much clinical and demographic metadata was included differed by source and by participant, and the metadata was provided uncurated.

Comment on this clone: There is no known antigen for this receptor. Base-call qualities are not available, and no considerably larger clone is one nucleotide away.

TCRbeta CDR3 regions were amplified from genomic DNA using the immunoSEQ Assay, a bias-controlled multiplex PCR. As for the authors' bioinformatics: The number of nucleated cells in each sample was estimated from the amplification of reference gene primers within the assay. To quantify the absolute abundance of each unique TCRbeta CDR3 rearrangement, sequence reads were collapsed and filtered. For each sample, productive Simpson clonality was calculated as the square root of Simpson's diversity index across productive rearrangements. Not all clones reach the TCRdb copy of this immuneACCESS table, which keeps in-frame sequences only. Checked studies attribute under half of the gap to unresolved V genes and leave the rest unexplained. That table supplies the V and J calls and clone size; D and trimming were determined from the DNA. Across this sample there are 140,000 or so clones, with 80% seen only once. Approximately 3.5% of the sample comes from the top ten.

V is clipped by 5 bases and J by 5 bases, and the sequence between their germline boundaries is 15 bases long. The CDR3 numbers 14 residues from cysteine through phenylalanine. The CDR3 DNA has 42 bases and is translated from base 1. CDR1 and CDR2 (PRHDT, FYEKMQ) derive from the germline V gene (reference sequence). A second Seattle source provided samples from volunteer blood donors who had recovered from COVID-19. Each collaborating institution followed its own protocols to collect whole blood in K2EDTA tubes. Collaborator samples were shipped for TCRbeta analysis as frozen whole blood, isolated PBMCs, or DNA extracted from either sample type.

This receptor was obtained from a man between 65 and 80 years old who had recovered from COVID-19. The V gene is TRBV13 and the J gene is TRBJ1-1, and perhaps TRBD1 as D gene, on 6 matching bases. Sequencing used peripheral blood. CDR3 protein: CASSEPRGRTEAFF. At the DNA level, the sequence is TGTGCCAGCAGCGAGCCCAGGGGAAGGACTGAAGCTTTCTTT.